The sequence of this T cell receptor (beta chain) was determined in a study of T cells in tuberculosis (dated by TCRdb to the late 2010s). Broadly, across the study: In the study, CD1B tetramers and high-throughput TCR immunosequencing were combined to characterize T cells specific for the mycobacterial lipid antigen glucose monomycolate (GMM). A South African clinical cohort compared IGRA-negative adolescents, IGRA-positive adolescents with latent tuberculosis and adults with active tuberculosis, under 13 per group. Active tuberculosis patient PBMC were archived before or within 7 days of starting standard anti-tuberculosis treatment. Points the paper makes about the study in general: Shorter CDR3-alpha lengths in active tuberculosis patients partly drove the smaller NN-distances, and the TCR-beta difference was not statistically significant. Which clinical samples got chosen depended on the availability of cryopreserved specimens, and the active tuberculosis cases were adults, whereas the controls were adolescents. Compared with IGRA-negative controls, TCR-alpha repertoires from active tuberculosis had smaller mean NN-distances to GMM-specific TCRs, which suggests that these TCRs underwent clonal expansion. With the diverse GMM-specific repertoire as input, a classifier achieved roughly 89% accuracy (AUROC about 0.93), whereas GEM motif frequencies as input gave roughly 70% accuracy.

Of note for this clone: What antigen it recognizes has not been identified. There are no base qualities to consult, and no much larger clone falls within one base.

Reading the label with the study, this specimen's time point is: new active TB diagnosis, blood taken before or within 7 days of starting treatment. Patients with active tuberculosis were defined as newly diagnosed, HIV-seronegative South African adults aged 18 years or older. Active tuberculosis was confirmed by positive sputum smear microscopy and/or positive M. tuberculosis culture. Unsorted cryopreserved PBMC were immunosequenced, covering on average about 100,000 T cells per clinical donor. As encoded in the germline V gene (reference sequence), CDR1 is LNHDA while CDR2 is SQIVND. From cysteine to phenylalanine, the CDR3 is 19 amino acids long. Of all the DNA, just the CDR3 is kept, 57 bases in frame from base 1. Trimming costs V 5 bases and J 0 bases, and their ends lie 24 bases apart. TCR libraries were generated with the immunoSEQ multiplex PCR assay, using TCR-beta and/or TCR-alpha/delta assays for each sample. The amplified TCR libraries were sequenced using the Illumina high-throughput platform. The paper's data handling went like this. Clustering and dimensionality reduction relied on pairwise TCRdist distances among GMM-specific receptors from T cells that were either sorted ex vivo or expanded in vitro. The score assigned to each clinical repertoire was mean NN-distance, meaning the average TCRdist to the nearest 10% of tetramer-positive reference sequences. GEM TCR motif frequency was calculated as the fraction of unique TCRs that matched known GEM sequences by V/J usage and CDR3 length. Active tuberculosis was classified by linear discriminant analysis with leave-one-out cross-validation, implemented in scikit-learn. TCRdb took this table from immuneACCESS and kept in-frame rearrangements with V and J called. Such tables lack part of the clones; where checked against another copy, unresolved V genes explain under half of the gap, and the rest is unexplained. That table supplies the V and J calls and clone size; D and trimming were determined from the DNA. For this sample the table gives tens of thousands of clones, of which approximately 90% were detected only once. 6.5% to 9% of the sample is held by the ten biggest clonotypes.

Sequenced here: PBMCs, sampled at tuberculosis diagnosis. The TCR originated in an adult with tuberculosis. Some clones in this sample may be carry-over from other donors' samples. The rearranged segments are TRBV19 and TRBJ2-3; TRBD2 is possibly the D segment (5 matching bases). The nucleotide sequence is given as TGTGCCAGTAGTCTCTCCCCGCTGGGGAGCGGATATAGCACAGATACGCAGTATTTT. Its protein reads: CASSLSPLGSGYSTDTQYF.